What follows are 28 T cell receptor beta chains derived from one specimen sequenced in a study of ipilimumab plus nivolumab after autologous stem cell transplantation. The assay was immunoSEQ multiplex PCR, and TCRdb's table has in-frame clones only and misses some. In the table there are some 15,000 clones, more than 80% of which are singletons. The sample here was PBMCs, taken in a trial of ipilimumab plus nivolumab as post-transplant consolidation. These receptors were collected from a male donor with diffuse large B-cell lymphoma.

In DNA, the CDR3 is TGCGCCAGCAGGACAGGCTACTCTTTCTATGGCTACACCTTC. Its protein is CASRTGYSFYGYTF. The chain combines TRBV5-1 with TRBJ1-2, with a tentative D call TRBD1 (6 bases). Deletions cut 5 bases from V and 4 bases from J, with 15 bases between. The CDR3 covers 14 residues. Looked up from germline, CDR1 is SGHRS and CDR2 is YFSETQ.

The chain carries TRBV27 and TRBJ2-1; TRBD2 agrees at 11 bases. The J segment lost 9 bases and the V segment lost 0 bases, leaving 4 bases of the junction unmatched. The germline gives CDR1 MNHEY, CDR2 SMNVEV (reference sequence). CDR3 size: 15 residues. CDR3 sequence (DNA): TGTGCCAGCAGTTTATCGCTAGCGGGAGGCGCTGAGCAGTTCTTC. Encoded protein: CASSLSLAGGAEQFF.

This clone appeared a few times. The chain employs TRBV9 and TRBJ2-7; D remains unclear. Trimming pared 2 bases from V and 0 bases from J, leaving 12 bases between. The germline gives CDR1 SGDLS, CDR2 YYNGEE. CDR3 size: 15 residues. CDR3 protein: CASSVQASSSYEQYF. The CDR3 DNA reads TGTGCCAGCAGCGTTCAGGCGTCAAGCTCCTACGAGCAGTACTTC.

V usage is TRBV19 and J usage is TRBJ1-2, with D unclear. The CDR3 loop spans 13 amino acids. V was clipped by 4 bases and J by 3 bases, with 9 bases between them. CDR1 is LNHDA and CDR2 is SQIVND in the germline V gene (reference sequence). The CDR3 DNA follows: TGTGCCAGTAGTAAAGCTTCTCACTATGGCTACACCTTC. This codes for CASSKASHYGYTF.

The V gene is TRBV7-6, the J gene TRBJ2-1, with TRBD1 matching over 9 bases. V lost 4 bases, J lost 2 bases, and 6 bases stayed unmatched. CDR3 length: 16 amino acids. Germline V gene lookup returns CDR1 SGHVS and CDR2 FNYEAQ. DNA for the CDR3: TGTGCCAGCAGCTCCCTCGGGACAGGGACCTACAATGAGCAGTTCTTC. Translated, it gives CASSSLGTGTYNEQFF.

This clone was observed once. This chain connects TRBV7-2 to TRBJ2-1; D is possibly TRBD2 (6 bases). Germline assignment: CDR1 SGHTA and CDR2 FQGNSA. The CDR3 sequence is 15 residues long. V lost 2 bases and J lost 2, with 10 bases in between. CDR3 sequence (DNA): TGTGCCAGCAGCTTACGGCGGGGTACCTACAATGAGCAGTTCTTC. Amino acids: CASSLRRGTYNEQFF.

This clone was recorded only once. The gene calls are TRBV6-1 and TRBJ2-1; a possible D gene is TRBD1 (5 bases). CDR3 length: 12 amino acids. V lost 1 base and J lost 8, with 6 bases in between. The germline gives CDR1 MNHNS, CDR2 SASEGT. The CDR3 loop is CASSEGGHEQFF. The CDR3 DNA reads as TGTGCCAGCAGTGAAGGGGGCCATGAGCAGTTCTTC.

The chain uses TRBV19 and TRBJ1-1; 7 nucleotides agree with TRBD1. Losses at the gene ends were 5 bases for V and 5 bases for J; bases not matched to a gene: 14. Germline V gene data show CDR1 as LNHDA and CDR2 as SQIVND (reference sequence). The CDR3 spans 16 residues. The CDR3 nucleotides are TGTGCCAGTAGTCCATCCTCCAGGGGGGTTGGAACTGAAGCTTTCTTT. This sequence encodes CASSPSSRGVGTEAFF.

V and J are TRBV6-6 and TRBJ2-1; D is possibly TRBD2 (6 bases). The V gene's germline CDR1 is MNHNY and CDR2 SVGAGI (reference sequence). The CDR3 covers 14 residues. V lost 2 bases to trimming and J lost 6 bases, with 11 bases between them. CDR3 loop: CASSYRRGVNEQFF. As DNA, the CDR3 is TGTGCCAGCAGTTACAGGCGCGGGGTCAATGAGCAGTTCTTC.

V is TRBV6-6 and J is TRBJ1-2, with D hard to call. This CDR3 region has 12 residues. The V and J ends lost 3 bases and 3 bases respectively, with 5 bases between them. Germline CDR1 and CDR2: MNHNY and SVGAGI (reference sequence). CDR3 sequence (DNA): TGTGCCAGCAGTTATAGGGACTATGGCTACACCTTC. It encodes CASSYRDYGYTF.

This clone has a handful of counts. J is TRBJ1-3 and V is TRBV5-1, with unresolved D. The V gene lost 4 bases and the J gene lost 0 bases, with 11 bases spanning the gap. The CDR3 spans 15 residues. Germline V gene sequence: CDR1 SGHRS, CDR2 YFSETQ. CDR3 nucleotide sequence: TGCGCCAGCAGCCGACCGGAATTCTCTGGAAACACCATATATTTT. This codes for CASSRPEFSGNTIYF.

The J gene is TRBJ2-2, the V gene TRBV5-1, with 8 bases fitting TRBD1. With 4 bases clipped from V and 6 bases from J, the junction kept 8 bases outside the gene matches. CDR1 and CDR2 (germline): SGHRS, YFSETQ. This CDR3 has 15 residues. CDR3 sequence reads: CASSRIGQGPGELFF. In nucleotides, the CDR3 is TGCGCCAGCAGCCGCATAGGACAGGGTCCCGGGGAGCTGTTTTTT.

The genes are TRBV7-2 and TRBJ2-5; D uncertain. The CDR3 consists of 10 residues. The ends were cut back, 4 bases at V and 7 bases at J, with 4 bases in the middle. CDR1 and CDR2 (germline): SGHTA, FQGNSA. The CDR3 sequence: CASSSGTQYF. CDR3 coding DNA: TGTGCCAGCAGCTCTGGGACCCAGTACTTC.

This chain links TRBV5-1 with TRBJ1-1; tentative D call: TRBD1 (6 bases). CDR1 SGHRS and CDR2 YFSETQ come from the germline V gene. Trimming took 4 bases from V and 0 from J, leaving 13 bases between them. This CDR3 comprises 15 residues. This CDR3 reads CASSDQGRLNTEAFF. CDR3 bases: TGCGCCAGCAGCGATCAGGGGCGACTGAACACTGAAGCTTTCTTT. Full variable domain (rest looked up from reference TRBV5-1 and TRBJ1-1): KAGVTQTPRYLIKTRGQQVTLSCSPISGHRSVSWYQQTPGQGLQFLFEYFSETQRNKGNFPGRFSGRQFSNSRSEMNVSTLELGDSALYLCASSDQGRLNTEAFFGQGTRLTVV.

The CDR3 DNA reads as TGTGCCAGTAGCTGGGTTGGCTATGGCTACACCTTC. Protein product: CASSWVGYGYTF. The chain recombines TRBV19 with TRBJ1-2; D unresolved. The V gene's germline CDR1 is LNHDA and CDR2 SQIVND (reference sequence). CDR3 length equals 12 residues. Trimming shortened V by 6 bases and J by 4 bases, and 9 bases separated the two germline ends. The whole variable domain, filled in from reference TRBV19 and TRBJ1-2, reads DGGITQSPKYLFRKEGQNVTLSCEQNLNHDAMYWYRQDPGQGLRLIYYSQIVNDFQKGDIAEGYSVSREKKESFPLTVTSAQKNPTAFYLCASSWVGYGYTFGSGTRLTVV.

V is TRBV25-1 and J is TRBJ2-5; 7 bases match TRBD1. This CDR3 comprises 13 residues. Germline V lookup: CDR1 MGHDK, CDR2 SYGVNS. The ends lost 8 bases at V and 3 bases at J; junction bases unmatched: 6. The DNA for the CDR3 is TGTGCCAGCTCCCGGGACAGAAAAGAGACCCAGTACTTC. Its protein product is CASSRDRKETQYF.

The CDR3 nucleotides are TGCGCCAGCAGCCAAGAAGCCGGGGGCCCGGGCTATGGCTACACCTTC. The encoded protein is CASSQEAGGPGYGYTF. The J gene is TRBJ1-2, the V gene TRBV4-3; D is perhaps TRBD1 (6 bases). Trimming took 0 bases from V and 4 from J, leaving 15 bases between them. The germline gives CDR1 LGHNA, CDR2 YSLEER. The CDR3 contains 16 residues.

V is TRBV6-1 and J is TRBJ1-1; D is undetermined. Trimming took off 4 bases at V and 8 bases at J, with 11 bases between the two ends. The CDR3 has 12 amino acids. Looked up from germline, CDR1 is MNHNS and CDR2 is SASEGT. The CDR3 DNA sequence: TGTGCCAGCAGTGGGGTGGCAGCAGAAGCTTTCTTT. Translation gives CASSGVAAEAFF.

This chain links TRBV19 with TRBJ2-7; D ambiguous. V lost 8 bases, J lost 5 bases, and 13 bases lay in between. Germline V gene lookup returns CDR1 LNHDA and CDR2 SQIVND (reference sequence). The CDR3 runs 12 residues. The DNA for the CDR3 is TGTGCCAGTGGAGTAGGGATCCACGAGCAGTACTTC. Its translation is CASGVGIHEQYF.

Comments on this clone: The junction differs from germline at one of its ends, possibly a read error. The chain recombines TRBV5-1 with TRBJ1-1, with D possibly TRBD1 on 5 matching bases. Germline V lookup: CDR1 SGHRS, CDR2 YFSETQ. The CDR3 runs 15 residues. The CDR3 here is CAGSNLREGSTEAFF. CDR3 sequence (DNA): TGCGCCGGCAGCAATCTCCGAGAGGGGAGCACTGAAGCTTTCTTT.

The chain has TRBV6-6 and TRBJ2-2; no reliable D call. This CDR3 has 15 amino acids. CDR1 and CDR2 (germline): MNHNY, SVGAGI (reference sequence). V was trimmed by 0 bases and J by 7 bases, leaving 12 bases between them. The CDR3: CASSYSRYLSGELFF. The CDR3 DNA is TGTGCCAGCAGTTACTCGAGATACCTCAGCGGGGAGCTGTTTTTT.

The rearrangement joins TRBV7-2 to TRBJ1-1; 8 nucleotides agree with TRBD1. Germline V CDR1 and CDR2: SGHTA, FQGNSA. V trimming: 0 bases; J trimming: 4 bases; junction bases outside the gene matches: 4. The CDR3 totals 15 residues. CDR3 coding DNA: TGTGCCAGCAGCTTAGCAGGCAGGGGGCCCACTGAAGCTTTCTTT. Its protein product is CASSLAGRGPTEAFF.

In this sample, this clone turned up once. V and J are TRBV28 and TRBJ2-3; 8 bases map to TRBD1. CDR3 length: 17 residues. From germline, CDR1 is MDHEN and CDR2 SYDVKM. V lost 1 base, J lost 2 bases, and 8 bases stayed unmatched. CDR3 in amino acids: CASSLYRGQGFTDTQYF. For the CDR3, the DNA is TGTGCCAGCAGTTTATATAGAGGACAGGGATTCACAGATACGCAGTATTTT.

V and J are TRBV25-1 and TRBJ2-5, with D tentatively TRBD1 or TRBD2 (5 bases each). TRBJ2-7 matches the DNA end more closely, so the J call is doubtful. The CDR3 runs 16 residues. Germline loops: CDR1 MGHDK, CDR2 SYGVNS. CDR3 amino acids: CASSEPGPTASYEQYF. For the CDR3, the DNA is TGTGCCAGCAGTGAGCCGGGACCCACAGCCTCCTACGAGCAGTACTTC.

The J gene is TRBJ1-1, the V gene TRBV6-5, with D maybe TRBD1 (5 bases). Germline assignment: CDR1 MNHEY and CDR2 SVGAGI. CDR3 length equals 12 residues. V lost 4 bases to trimming and J lost 11 bases, with 14 bases between them. CDR3 sequence reads: CASSFRSRGAFF. The CDR3 DNA reads as TGTGCCAGCAGTTTCCGGAGCCGGGGGGCTTTCTTT.

This chain links TRBV7-6 with TRBJ2-2, with D uncertain. Germline CDR1 SGHVS, CDR2 FNYEAQ. The CDR3 consists of 13 residues. V dropped 5 bases and J dropped 8 bases, with 12 bases sitting between them. CDR3 sequence: CASSPLSPGELFF. CDR3 bases: TGTGCCAGCAGCCCACTCTCGCCAGGGGAGCTGTTTTTT.

The rearrangement uses TRBV29-1 and TRBJ2-2, with 8 nucleotides matching TRBD2. J was trimmed by 1 base and V by 8 bases; bases with no gene match: 18. Germline V lookup: CDR1 SQVTM, CDR2 ANQGSEA. This CDR3 is 18 amino acids long. DNA of the CDR3: TGCAGCTCATTCTTTGGAACCCGGGGGGGGCTGAACACCGGGGAGCTGTTTTTT. It is translated as CSSFFGTRGGLNTGELFF.

The chain is built from TRBV19 and TRBJ1-1; tentative D call: TRBD1 (5 bases). The germline gives CDR1 LNHDA, CDR2 SQIVND (reference sequence). With 6 bases removed from V and 4 bases from J, the gap between germline ends came to 18 bases. The CDR3 is 15 residues long. CDR3 coding DNA: TGTGCCAGTAGGATTGGCTCTTCAGGGACCACTGAAGCTTTCTTT. Protein: CASRIGSSGTTEAFF.